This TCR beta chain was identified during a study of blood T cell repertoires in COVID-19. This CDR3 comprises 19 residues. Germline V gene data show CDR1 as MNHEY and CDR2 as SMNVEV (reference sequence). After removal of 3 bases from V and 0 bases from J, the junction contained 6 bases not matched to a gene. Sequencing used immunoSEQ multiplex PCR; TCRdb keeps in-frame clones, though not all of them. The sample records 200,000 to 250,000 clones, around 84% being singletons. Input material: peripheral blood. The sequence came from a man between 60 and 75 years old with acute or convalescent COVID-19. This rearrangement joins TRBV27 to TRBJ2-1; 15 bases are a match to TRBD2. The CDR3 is CASSFLGLAGGSSYNEQFF. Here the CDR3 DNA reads TGTGCCAGCAGTTTTTTGGGACTAGCGGGGGGTAGCTCCTACAATGAGCAGTTCTTC.